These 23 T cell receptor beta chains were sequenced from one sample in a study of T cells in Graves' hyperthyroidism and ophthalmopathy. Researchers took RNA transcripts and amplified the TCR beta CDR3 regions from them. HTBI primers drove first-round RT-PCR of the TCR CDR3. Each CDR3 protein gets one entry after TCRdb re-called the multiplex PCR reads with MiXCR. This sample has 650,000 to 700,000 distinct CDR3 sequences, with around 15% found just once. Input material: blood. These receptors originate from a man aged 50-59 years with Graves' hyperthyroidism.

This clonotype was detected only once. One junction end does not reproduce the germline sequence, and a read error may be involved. The CDR3 loop reads CASNERTSGSYSEQFF. The CDR3 DNA reads as TGTGCCAGCAATGAGAGGACTTCCGGCTCCTACAGTGAGCAGTTCTTC. The chain employs TRBV6-1 and TRBJ2-1; D might be TRBD2 (5 bases). Germline V gene data show CDR1 as MNHNS and CDR2 as SASEGT. CDR3 length: 16 residues.

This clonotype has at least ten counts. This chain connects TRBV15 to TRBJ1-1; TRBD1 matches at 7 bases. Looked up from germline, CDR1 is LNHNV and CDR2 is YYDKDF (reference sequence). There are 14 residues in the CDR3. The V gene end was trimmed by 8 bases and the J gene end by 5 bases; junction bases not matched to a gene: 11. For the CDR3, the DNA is TGTGCCACCCGTAAGGACAGGAAGAATACTGAAGCTTTCTTT. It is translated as CATRKDRKNTEAFF. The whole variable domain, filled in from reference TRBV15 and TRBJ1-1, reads DAMVIQNPRYQVTQFGKPVTLSCSQTLNHNVMYWYQQKSSQAPKLLFHYYDKDFNNEADTPDNFQSRRPNTSFCFLDIRSPGLGDTAMYLCATRKDRKNTEAFFGQGTRLTVV.

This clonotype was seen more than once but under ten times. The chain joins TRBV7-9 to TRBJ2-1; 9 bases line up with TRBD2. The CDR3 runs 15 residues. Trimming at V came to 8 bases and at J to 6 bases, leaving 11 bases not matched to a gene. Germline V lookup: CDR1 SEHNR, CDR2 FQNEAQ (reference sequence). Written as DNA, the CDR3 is TGTGCCAGCGAGGAGCGGGAGGCCCCTGTCAATGAGCAGTTCTTC. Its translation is CASEEREAPVNEQFF.

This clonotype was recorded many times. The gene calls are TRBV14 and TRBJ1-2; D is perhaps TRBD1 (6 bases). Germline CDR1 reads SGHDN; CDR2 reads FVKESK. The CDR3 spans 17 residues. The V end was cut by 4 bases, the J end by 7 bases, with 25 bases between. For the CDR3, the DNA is TGTGCCAGCAGCCCCAGAGTTAGGGCCAGGGGCGTGGTTGGCTACACCTTC. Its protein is CASSPRVRARGVVGYTF.

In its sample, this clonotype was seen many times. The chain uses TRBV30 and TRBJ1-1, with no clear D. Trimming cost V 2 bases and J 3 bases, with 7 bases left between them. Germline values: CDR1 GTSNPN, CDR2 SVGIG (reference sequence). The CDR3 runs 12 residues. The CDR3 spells CAWSSSYTEAFF. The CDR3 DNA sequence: TGTGCCTGGAGTTCCAGTTACACTGAAGCTTTCTTT.

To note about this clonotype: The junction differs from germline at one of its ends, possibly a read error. In DNA form, the CDR3 reads TGTGCCAGCAGCCAATCGACAGGGGGCATGAACGAGCAGTACTTT. Its translation: CASSQSTGGMNEQYF. This chain joins TRBV3-1 and TRBJ1-6; TRBD1 aligns across 10 bases. CDR1 LGHDT and CDR2 YNNKEL come from the germline V gene (reference sequence). The length of the CDR3 is 15 residues.

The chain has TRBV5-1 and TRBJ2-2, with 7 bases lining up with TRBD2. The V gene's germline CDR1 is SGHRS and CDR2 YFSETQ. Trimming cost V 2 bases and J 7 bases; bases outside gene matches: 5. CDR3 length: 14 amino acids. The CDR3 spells CASSFGGMIGELFF. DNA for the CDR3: TGCGCCAGCAGCTTCGGGGGGATGATCGGGGAGCTGTTTTTT.

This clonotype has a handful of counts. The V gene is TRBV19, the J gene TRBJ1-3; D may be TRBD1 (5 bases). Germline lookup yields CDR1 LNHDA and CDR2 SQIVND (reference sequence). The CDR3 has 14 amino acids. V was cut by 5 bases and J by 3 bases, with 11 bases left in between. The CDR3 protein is CASSHRGRGNTIYF. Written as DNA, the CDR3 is TGTGCCAGTAGTCACCGGGGACGTGGAAACACCATATATTTT. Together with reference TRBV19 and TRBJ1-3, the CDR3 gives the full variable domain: DGGITQSPKYLFRKEGQNVTLSCEQNLNHDAMYWYRQDPGQGLRLIYYSQIVNDFQKGDIAEGYSVSREKKESFPLTVTSAQKNPTAFYLCASSHRGRGNTIYFGEGSWLTVV.

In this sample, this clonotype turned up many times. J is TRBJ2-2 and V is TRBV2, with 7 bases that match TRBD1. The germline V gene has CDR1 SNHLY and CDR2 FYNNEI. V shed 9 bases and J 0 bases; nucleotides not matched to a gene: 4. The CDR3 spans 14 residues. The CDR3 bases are TGTGCCAGTCGGACAGGCCCGAACACCGGGGAGCTGTTTTTT. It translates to CASRTGPNTGELFF.

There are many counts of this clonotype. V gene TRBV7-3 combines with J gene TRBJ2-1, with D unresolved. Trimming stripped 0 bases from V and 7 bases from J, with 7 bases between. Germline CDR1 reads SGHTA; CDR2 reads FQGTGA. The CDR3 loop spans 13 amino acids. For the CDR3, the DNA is TGTGCCAGCAGCTTAACTTACGGGAATGAGCAGTTCTTC. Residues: CASSLTYGNEQFF.

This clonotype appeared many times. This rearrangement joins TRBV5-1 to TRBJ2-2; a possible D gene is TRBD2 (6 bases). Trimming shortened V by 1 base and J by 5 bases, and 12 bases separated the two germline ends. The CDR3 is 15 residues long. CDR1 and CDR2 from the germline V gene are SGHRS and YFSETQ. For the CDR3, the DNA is TGCGCCAGCAGCTTGACGGGAGAGGGGACCGGGGAGCTGTTTTTT. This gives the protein CASSLTGEGTGELFF.

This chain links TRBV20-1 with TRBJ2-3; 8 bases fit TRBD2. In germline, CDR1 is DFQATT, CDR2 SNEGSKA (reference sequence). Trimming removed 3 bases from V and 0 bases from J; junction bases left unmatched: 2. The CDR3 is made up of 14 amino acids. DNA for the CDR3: TGCAGTGCTAGCGGGACTAGGAGCACAGATACGCAGTATTTT. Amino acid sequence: CSASGTRSTDTQYF.

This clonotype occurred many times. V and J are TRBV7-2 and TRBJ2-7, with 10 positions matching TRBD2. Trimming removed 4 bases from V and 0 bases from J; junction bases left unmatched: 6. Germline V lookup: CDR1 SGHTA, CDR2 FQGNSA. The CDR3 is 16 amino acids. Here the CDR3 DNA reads TGTGCCAGCAGCTCAGAGGGACTAGCGAACTCCTACGAGCAGTACTTC. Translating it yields CASSSEGLANSYEQYF. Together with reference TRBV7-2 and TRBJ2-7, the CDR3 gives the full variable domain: GAGVSQSPSNKVTEKGKDVELRCDPISGHTALYWYRQSLGQGLEFLIYFQGNSAPDKSGLPSDRFSAERTGGSVSTLTIQRTQQEDSAVYLCASSSEGLANSYEQYFGPGTRLTVT.

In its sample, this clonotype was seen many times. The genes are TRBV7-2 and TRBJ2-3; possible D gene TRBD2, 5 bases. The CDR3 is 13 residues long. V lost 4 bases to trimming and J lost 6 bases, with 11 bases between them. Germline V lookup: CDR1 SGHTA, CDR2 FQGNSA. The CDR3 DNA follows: TGTGCCAGCAGCTCTAGGACTCGCGATACGCAGTATTTT. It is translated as CASSSRTRDTQYF. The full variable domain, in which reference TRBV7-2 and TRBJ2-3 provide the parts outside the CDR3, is GAGVSQSPSNKVTEKGKDVELRCDPISGHTALYWYRQSLGQGLEFLIYFQGNSAPDKSGLPSDRFSAERTGGSVSTLTIQRTQQEDSAVYLCASSSRTRDTQYFGPGTRLTVL.

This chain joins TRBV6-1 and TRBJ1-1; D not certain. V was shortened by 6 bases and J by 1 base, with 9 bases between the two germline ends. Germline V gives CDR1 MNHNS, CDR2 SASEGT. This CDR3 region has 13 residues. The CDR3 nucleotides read TGTGCCAGCAGGGCCCCCGGGAACACTGAAGCTTTCTTT. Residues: CASRAPGNTEAFF.

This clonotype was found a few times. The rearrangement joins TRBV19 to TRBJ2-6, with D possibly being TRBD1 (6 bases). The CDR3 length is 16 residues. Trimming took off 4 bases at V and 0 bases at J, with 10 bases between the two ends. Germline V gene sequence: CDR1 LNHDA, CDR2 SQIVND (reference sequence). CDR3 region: CASSTGQTSGANVLTF. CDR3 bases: TGTGCCAGTAGTACGGGACAAACCTCTGGGGCCAACGTCCTGACTTTC.

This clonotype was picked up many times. Written as DNA, the CDR3 is TGTGCCAGCAGCGGTAACAGGGTTTTTGGCTACACCTTC. Translating it yields CASSGNRVFGYTF. This chain uses TRBV11-2 with TRBJ1-2; D perhaps matches TRBD1 (6 bases). The V gene's germline CDR1 is SGHAT and CDR2 FQNNGV. V was trimmed by 5 bases and J by 7 bases, leaving 14 bases between them. The CDR3 spans 13 residues.

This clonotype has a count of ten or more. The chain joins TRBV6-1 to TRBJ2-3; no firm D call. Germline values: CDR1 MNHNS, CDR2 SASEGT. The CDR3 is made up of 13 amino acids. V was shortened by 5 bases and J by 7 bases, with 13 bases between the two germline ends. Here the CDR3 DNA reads TGTGCCAGCAGTTCGATCGGACGACATACGCAGTATTTT. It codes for CASSSIGRHTQYF.

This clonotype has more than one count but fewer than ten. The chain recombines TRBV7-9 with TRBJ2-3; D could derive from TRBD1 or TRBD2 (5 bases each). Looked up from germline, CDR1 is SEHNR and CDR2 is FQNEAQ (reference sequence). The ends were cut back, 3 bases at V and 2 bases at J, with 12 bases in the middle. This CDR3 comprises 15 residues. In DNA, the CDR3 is TGTGCCAGCAGCTTCGGGGCCCCTCCCACAGATACGCAGTATTTT. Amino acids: CASSFGAPPTDTQYF.

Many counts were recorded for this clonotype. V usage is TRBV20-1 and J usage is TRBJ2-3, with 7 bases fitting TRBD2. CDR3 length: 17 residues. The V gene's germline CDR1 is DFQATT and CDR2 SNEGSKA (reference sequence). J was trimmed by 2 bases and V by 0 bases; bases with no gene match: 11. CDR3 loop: CSARDYEGGPYTDTQYF. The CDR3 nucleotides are TGCAGTGCTAGAGATTATGAGGGAGGGCCCTACACAGATACGCAGTATTTT.

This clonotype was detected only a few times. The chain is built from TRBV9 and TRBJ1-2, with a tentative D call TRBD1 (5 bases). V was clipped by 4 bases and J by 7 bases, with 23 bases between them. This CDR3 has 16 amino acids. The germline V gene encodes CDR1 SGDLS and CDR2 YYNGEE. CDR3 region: CASSYEPGPGGIGYTF. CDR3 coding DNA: TGTGCCAGCAGCTATGAGCCGGGACCAGGAGGTATTGGCTACACCTTC.

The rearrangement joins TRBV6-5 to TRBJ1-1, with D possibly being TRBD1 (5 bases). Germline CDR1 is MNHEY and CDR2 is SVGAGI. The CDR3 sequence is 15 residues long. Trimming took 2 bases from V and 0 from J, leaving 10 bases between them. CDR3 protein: CASSYDPGMNTEAFF. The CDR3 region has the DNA TGTGCCAGCAGTTACGATCCAGGGATGAACACTGAAGCTTTCTTT.

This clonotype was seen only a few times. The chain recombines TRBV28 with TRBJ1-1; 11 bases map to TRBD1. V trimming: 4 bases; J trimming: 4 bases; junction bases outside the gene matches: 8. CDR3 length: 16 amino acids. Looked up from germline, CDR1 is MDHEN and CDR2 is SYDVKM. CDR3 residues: CASSSGQGARGTEAFF. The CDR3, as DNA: TGTGCCAGCAGTTCCGGACAGGGGGCGCGGGGCACTGAAGCTTTCTTT.